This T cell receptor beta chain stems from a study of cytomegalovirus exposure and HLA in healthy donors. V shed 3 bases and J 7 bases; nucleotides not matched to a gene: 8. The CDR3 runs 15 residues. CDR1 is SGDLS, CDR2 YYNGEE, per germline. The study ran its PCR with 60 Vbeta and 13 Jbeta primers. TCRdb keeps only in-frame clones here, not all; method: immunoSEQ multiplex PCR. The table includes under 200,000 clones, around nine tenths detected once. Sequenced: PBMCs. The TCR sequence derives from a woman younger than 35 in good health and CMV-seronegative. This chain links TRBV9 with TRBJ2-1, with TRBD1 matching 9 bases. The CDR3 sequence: CASSGGTGRRNEQFF. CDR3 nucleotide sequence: TGTGCCAGCAGCGGAGGGACAGGGAGGAGAAATGAGCAGTTCTTC.